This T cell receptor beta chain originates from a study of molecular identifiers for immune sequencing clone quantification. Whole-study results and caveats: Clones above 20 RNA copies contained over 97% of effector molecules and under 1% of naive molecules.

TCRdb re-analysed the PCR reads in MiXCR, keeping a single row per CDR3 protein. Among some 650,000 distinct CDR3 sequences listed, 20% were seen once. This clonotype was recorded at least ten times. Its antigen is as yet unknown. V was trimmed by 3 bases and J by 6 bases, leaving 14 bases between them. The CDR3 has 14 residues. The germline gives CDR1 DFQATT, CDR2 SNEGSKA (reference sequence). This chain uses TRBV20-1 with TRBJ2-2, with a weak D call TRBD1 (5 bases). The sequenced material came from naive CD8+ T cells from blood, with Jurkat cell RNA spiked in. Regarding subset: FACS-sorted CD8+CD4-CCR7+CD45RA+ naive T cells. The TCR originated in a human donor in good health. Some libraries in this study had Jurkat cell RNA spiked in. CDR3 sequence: CSARDNMSPGELFF. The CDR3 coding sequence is TGCAGTGCTAGGGACAACATGAGTCCCGGGGAGCTGTTTTTT.